This T cell receptor (beta chain) was obtained from a study of technical replicates of blood from a handful of donors. The repertoire was sequenced with immunoSEQ multiplex PCR; TCRdb's copy has only in-frame clones and lacks some. The sample lists 60,000 to 80,000 clones, nearly 90% occurring once. This CDR3 is built from 13 residues. Trimming stripped 0 bases from V and 6 bases from J, with 6 bases between. From germline, CDR1 is LNHNV and CDR2 YYDKDF (reference sequence). Material: PBMCs. J is TRBJ2-1 and V is TRBV15; D gene uncertain. This TCR was sampled from a human donor in good health. Some clones in this sample may be carry-over from other donors' samples. The CDR3 DNA sequence: TGTGCCACCAGCAGAGATCCAGGCAATGAGCAGTTCTTC. It yields the protein CATSRDPGNEQFF.